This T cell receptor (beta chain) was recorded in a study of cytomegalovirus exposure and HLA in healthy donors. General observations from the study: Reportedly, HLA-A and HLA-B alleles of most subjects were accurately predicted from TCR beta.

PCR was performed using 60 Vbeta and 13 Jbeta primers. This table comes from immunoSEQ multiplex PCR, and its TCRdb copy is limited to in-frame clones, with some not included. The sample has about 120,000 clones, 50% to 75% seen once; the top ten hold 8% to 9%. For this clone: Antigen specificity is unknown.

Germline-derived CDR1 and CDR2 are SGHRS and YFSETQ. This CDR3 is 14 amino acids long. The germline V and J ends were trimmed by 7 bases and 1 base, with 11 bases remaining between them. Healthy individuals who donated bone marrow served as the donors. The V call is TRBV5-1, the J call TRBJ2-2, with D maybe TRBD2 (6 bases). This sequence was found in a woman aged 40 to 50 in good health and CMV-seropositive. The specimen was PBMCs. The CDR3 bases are TGCGCCAGCCGGGGAGGACGGAACACCGGGGAGCTGTTTTTT. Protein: CASRGGRNTGELFF.